The next 9 T cell receptor beta chains were all read from a single sample in a study of blood T cells in healthy people across ages. A second PCR of roughly 6 to 12 cycles used a sample-barcoded 5' primer and a J-beta primer mix. One entry per CDR3 protein results from TCRdb running MiXCR on the 5' RACE reads. The sample lists approximately 690,000 distinct CDR3 sequences, 40% to 45% occurring once. The sample comprised blood. These receptors were obtained from a man older than 75 in good health.

The V and J genes are TRBV5-6 and TRBJ2-7, with 9 bases identical to TRBD2. The CDR3 contains 17 residues. The germline CDR1 and CDR2 sequences are SGHDT and YYEEEE. V trimming: 0 bases; J trimming: 7 bases; junction bases outside the gene matches: 14. CDR3 in DNA: TGTGCCAGCAGCTTGGGCGGCGGGGCTAGCGGGATACGGGAGCAGTACTTC. Amino acid sequence: CASSLGGGASGIREQYF.

This clonotype was recorded once. The chain links TRBV3-1 to TRBJ2-1; 12 bases are shared with TRBD2. V was pared by 4 bases and J by 7 bases, with 11 bases of the junction left unmatched. Germline CDR1 and CDR2: LGHDT and YNNKEL (reference sequence). This CDR3 spans 17 amino acids. For the CDR3, the DNA is TGTGCCAGCAGCCGCCGAGTAGGACTAGCGGGAAAAAATGAGCAGTTCTTC. Its translation is CASSRRVGLAGKNEQFF.

The gene calls are TRBV12-3 or TRBV12-4 and TRBJ1-1; D call uncertain. V lost 0 bases and J 13 bases, leaving 15 bases between the germline ends. The CDR3 is made up of 13 amino acids. In nucleotides, the CDR3 is TGTGCCAGCAGTTTAGCCATCACCGCGGAGGGTTTCTTT. It specifies CASSLAITAEGFF.

This clonotype was found once. The chain joins TRBV30 to TRBJ2-4; a weak D match, TRBD2 (6 bases). The better agreement between TRBJ2-7 and the DNA end casts doubt on the J call. The CDR3 consists of 15 residues. The germline CDR1 and CDR2 sequences are GTSNPN and SVGIG (reference sequence). The CDR3 loop is CAFGDSHPYGDEQYF. CDR3 sequence (DNA): TGTGCCTTCGGGGACTCCCATCCTTACGGGGACGAGCAGTACTTC.

The V gene is TRBV20-1, the J gene TRBJ2-1, with 12 bases fitting TRBD1. Looked up from germline, CDR1 is DFQATT and CDR2 is SNEGSKA (reference sequence). V shed 6 bases and J 7 bases; nucleotides not matched to a gene: 10. There are 15 residues in the CDR3. CDR3 sequence: CSARGQGAVFNEQFF. The CDR3 nucleotides read TGCAGTGCAAGGGGACAGGGGGCTGTTTTTAATGAGCAGTTCTTC.

The rearrangement joins TRBV20-1 to TRBJ2-3, with D perhaps matching TRBD2 (6 bases). The CDR3 runs to 16 residues. Trimming took off 6 bases at V and 0 bases at J, with 19 bases between the two ends. Germline V gene sequence: CDR1 DFQATT, CDR2 SNEGSKA (reference sequence). CDR3 amino acids: CSAPDLTSKSTDTQYF. The CDR3 DNA is TGCAGTGCCCCAGACCTTACTAGCAAAAGCACAGATACGCAGTATTTT.

This clonotype was seen just once. The chain uses TRBV2 and TRBJ1-1; D is undetermined. V lost 7 bases and J 4 bases, leaving 7 bases between the germline ends. This CDR3 comprises 11 residues. Germline V gene data show CDR1 as SNHLY and CDR2 as FYNNEI. The DNA of the CDR3 is TGTGCCAGCACTAGGGCCACTGAAGCTTTCTTT. Translated: CASTRATEAFF. Full variable domain (rest looked up from reference TRBV2 and TRBJ1-1): EPEVTQTPSHQVTQMGQEVILRCVPISNHLYFYWYRQILGQKVEFLVSFYNNEISEKSEIFDDQFSVERPDGSNFTLKIRSTKLEDSAMYFCASTRATEAFFGQGTRLTVV.

The V and J genes are TRBV7-6 and TRBJ2-7, with D perhaps matching TRBD2 (6 bases). Germline values: CDR1 SGHVS, CDR2 FNYEAQ. V lost 5 bases, J lost 3 bases, and 23 bases lay in between. CDR3 length: 17 amino acids. The CDR3: CASSPGGLRGRNYEQYF. CDR3 coding DNA: TGTGCCAGCAGCCCTGGGGGGTTGCGCGGCAGGAACTACGAGCAGTACTTC.

The J gene is TRBJ2-7, the V gene TRBV6-2 or TRBV6-3, with TRBD2 matching 8 bases. Germline V lookup: CDR1 MNHEY, CDR2 SVGEGT. V lost 7 bases to trimming and J lost 1 base; unmatched junction nucleotides: 9. This CDR3 is 15 amino acids long. The CDR3 nucleotides read TGTGCCAGCACCACCTACGGGGGGGCTTCCTACGAGCAGTACTTC. This sequence encodes CASTTYGGASYEQYF.